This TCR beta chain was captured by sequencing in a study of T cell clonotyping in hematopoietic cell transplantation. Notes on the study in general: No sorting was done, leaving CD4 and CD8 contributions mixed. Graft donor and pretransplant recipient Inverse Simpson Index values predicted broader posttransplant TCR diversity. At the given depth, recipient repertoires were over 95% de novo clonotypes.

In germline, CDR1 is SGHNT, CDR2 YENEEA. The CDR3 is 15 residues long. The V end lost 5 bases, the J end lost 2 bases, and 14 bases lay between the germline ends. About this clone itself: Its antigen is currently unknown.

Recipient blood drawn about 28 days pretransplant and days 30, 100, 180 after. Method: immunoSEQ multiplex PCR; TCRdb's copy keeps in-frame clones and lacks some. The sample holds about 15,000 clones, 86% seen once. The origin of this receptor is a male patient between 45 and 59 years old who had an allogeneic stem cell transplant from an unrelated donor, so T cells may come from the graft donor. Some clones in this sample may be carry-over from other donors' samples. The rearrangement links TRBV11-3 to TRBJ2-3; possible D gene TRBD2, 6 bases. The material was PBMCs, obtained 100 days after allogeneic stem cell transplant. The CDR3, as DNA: TGTGCCAGCAGCCCTCGTAGCGGAGACACAGATACGCAGTATTTT. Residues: CASSPRSGDTDTQYF.